This T cell receptor (beta chain) originates from a study of T-cell memory formation after mild COVID-19. Germline V gene lookup returns CDR1 LGHDT and CDR2 YNNKEL (reference sequence). The junction had 2 bases not matched to a gene; V was cut back by 4 bases and J by 3 bases. The CDR3 spans 14 residues. TCRdb reprocessed the 5' RACE reads with MiXCR, giving one entry per CDR3 protein. The table records about 560,000 distinct CDR3 sequences, roughly 21% of them present only once. This clonotype was seen a handful of times. Specimen: PBMCs or a T cell subset sorted from them (not recorded which). V is TRBV3-1 and J is TRBJ1-5, with 8 bases lining up with TRBD1. The origin of this receptor is an adult woman who had mild COVID-19 (a few samples of this study predate the infection). Cell type and time point are not known. This CDR3 reads CASSLGQDNQPQHF. CDR3 sequence (DNA): TGTGCCAGCAGCCTGGGACAGGACAATCAGCCCCAGCATTTT.